A single sample is the source of the 20 T cell receptor beta chains below, sequenced in a study of blood T cell repertoires in COVID-19. TCRdb keeps only in-frame clones here, not all; method: immunoSEQ multiplex PCR. The sample includes some 95,000 clones, nearly 90% of them seen just once. The sample was peripheral blood. These receptors were taken from a man between 65 and 79 years old with acute or convalescent COVID-19.

The V gene is TRBV7-2, the J gene TRBJ1-2; possibly TRBD1 for D (5 bases). Trimming left V 5 bases short and J 3 bases short, with 10 bases between. The germline V gene has CDR1 SGHTA and CDR2 FQGNSA. There are 13 residues in the CDR3. CDR3 amino acids: CASSPDRHYGYTF. The CDR3, as DNA: TGTGCCAGCAGCCCTGACAGACACTATGGCTACACCTTC.

The V and J genes are TRBV10-3 and TRBJ1-5; TRBD1 matches at 8 bases. J was trimmed by 6 bases and V by 6 bases; bases with no gene match: 7. The CDR3 has 14 residues. CDR1 ENHRY and CDR2 SYGVKD come from the germline V gene. CDR3 DNA: TGTGCCATCAGCGAGGACAGGGATAGTCAGCCCCAGCATTTT. Translated: CAISEDRDSQPQHF.

This chain connects TRBV5-1 to TRBJ1-2; possibly TRBD1 for D (5 bases). Deletions cut 4 bases from V and 2 bases from J, with 9 bases between. Germline CDR1 and CDR2: SGHRS and YFSETQ. This CDR3 is 13 amino acids long. This CDR3 is CASSEDKNYGYTF. CDR3 DNA sequence: TGCGCCAGCAGCGAGGACAAAAACTATGGCTACACCTTC.

The chain is built from TRBV5-6 and TRBJ2-5; possibly TRBD1 for D (5 bases). Germline lookup yields CDR1 SGHDT and CDR2 YYEEEE. The CDR3 covers 15 residues. With 0 bases removed from V and 2 bases from J, the gap between germline ends came to 11 bases. In DNA, the CDR3 is TGTGCCAGCAGCTTGGGGGCCAGGGATCAAGAGACCCAGTACTTC. It specifies CASSLGARDQETQYF.

This chain connects TRBV27 to TRBJ1-5; D uncertain. From germline, CDR1 is MNHEY and CDR2 SMNVEV (reference sequence). The CDR3 has 13 residues. The germline V and J ends were trimmed by 6 bases and 0 bases, with 6 bases remaining between them. In DNA form, the CDR3 reads TGTGCCAGCAGACTGTTTAGCAATCAGCCCCAGCATTTT. As protein: CASRLFSNQPQHF.

The chain recombines TRBV18 with TRBJ1-4; D gene unclear. The V gene lost 3 bases and the J gene lost 4 bases, with 6 bases spanning the gap. The CDR3 loop spans 13 amino acids. CDR1 is KGHSH and CDR2 is LQKENI in the germline V gene. The CDR3 protein is CASSPPVNEKLFF. In DNA, the CDR3 is TGTGCCAGCTCACCCCCTGTTAATGAAAAACTGTTTTTT.

The chain carries TRBV11-3 and TRBJ1-1; the D gene is possibly TRBD1 (6 bases). Germline CDR1 and CDR2: SGHNT and YENEEA. CDR3 length: 13 amino acids. The germline V and J ends were trimmed by 3 bases and 5 bases, with 10 bases remaining between them. The CDR3: CASSLDRGTEAFF. The CDR3 nucleotides are TGTGCCAGCAGCTTGGATAGGGGGACTGAAGCTTTCTTT.

V usage is TRBV30 and J usage is TRBJ2-7; 10 nucleotides agree with TRBD1. CDR1 is GTSNPN, CDR2 SVGIG, per germline (reference sequence). Unmatched junction bases numbered 5, after V lost 3 bases and J lost 6 bases. The CDR3 covers 13 residues. In DNA form, the CDR3 reads TGTGCCTGGAGGGGACAGGGGTTGGTCGAGCAGTACTTC. It specifies CAWRGQGLVEQYF.

The chain employs TRBV10-2 and TRBJ2-3; 9 bases map to TRBD1. J lost 2 bases, V lost 6 bases, and 6 bases had no gene match. CDR1 and CDR2 (germline): WSHSY, SAAADI. The CDR3 covers 15 residues. CDR3 DNA sequence: TGCGCCAGCAGCTCCGGGACAGGGAACACAGATACGCAGTATTTT. This gives the protein CASSSGTGNTDTQYF.

This chain uses TRBV29-1 with TRBJ2-5, with 12 bases lining up with TRBD1. CDR3 length: 15 amino acids. Germline CDR1 reads SQVTM; CDR2 reads ANQGSEA. V was clipped by 6 bases and J by 4 bases; unmatched bases: 9. The CDR3 loop is CSVSRGQGASETQYF. CDR3 nucleotides: TGCAGCGTCTCCCGGGGACAGGGGGCCTCAGAGACCCAGTACTTC.

V gene TRBV5-1 combines with J gene TRBJ1-1; TRBD1 is a possible D gene (6 bases). The germline V and J ends were trimmed by 0 bases and 1 base, with 10 bases remaining between them. The CDR3 contains 15 residues. In germline, CDR1 is SGHRS, CDR2 YFSETQ. CDR3 amino acids: CASSLAGQPNTEAFF. The CDR3, as DNA: TGCGCCAGCAGCTTGGCCGGACAGCCGAACACTGAAGCTTTCTTT.

The chain links TRBV7-9 to TRBJ1-5, with D unresolved. V gave up 5 bases and J gave up 3 bases, with 5 bases separating them. This CDR3 region has 12 residues. CDR1 and CDR2 from the germline V gene are SEHNR and FQNEAQ (reference sequence). The DNA of the CDR3 is TGTGCCAGCAGCGCCTACAATCAGCCCCAGCATTTT. It translates to CASSAYNQPQHF.

The J gene is TRBJ1-2, the V gene TRBV7-9, with 10 bases aligning to TRBD1. V lost 5 bases, J lost 5 bases, and 5 bases stayed unmatched. Germline assignment: CDR1 SEHNR and CDR2 FQNEAQ (reference sequence). This CDR3 is 14 amino acids long. CDR3 region: CASSRDRGEYGYTF. CDR3 DNA: TGTGCCAGCAGCCGGGACAGGGGAGAATATGGCTACACCTTC.

The gene calls are TRBV4-1 and TRBJ2-5; 11 positions agree with TRBD1. The CDR3 length is 17 residues. The trim removed 3 bases at V and 4 bases at J, leaving 10 bases unmatched. Germline values: CDR1 MGHRA, CDR2 YSYEKL. In DNA, the CDR3 is TGCGCCAGCAGCCATTCCGGGACAGGGGGTTTAGGAGAGACCCAGTACTTC. Translating it yields CASSHSGTGGLGETQYF.

The chain couples TRBV5-4 to TRBJ2-2; possibly TRBD1 for D (5 bases). Deletions cut 0 bases from V and 2 bases from J, with 8 bases between. Germline V gene lookup returns CDR1 SGHNT and CDR2 YYREEE (reference sequence). The CDR3 is 15 amino acids. The CDR3 nucleotides read TGTGCCAGCAGCTTGGGTGGGGCTAACACCGGGGAGCTGTTTTTT. Its translation is CASSLGGANTGELFF.

This rearrangement joins TRBV6-5 to TRBJ1-5; 7 nucleotides align to TRBD1. The ends lost 5 bases at V and 1 base at J; junction bases unmatched: 5. The CDR3 is made up of 15 amino acids. Germline V gives CDR1 MNHEY, CDR2 SVGAGI. In DNA form, the CDR3 reads TGTGCCAGCAGTAACAGGGGTGCAAGCAATCAGCCCCAGCATTTT. As protein: CASSNRGASNQPQHF.

V is TRBV2 and J is TRBJ1-2; 9 bases are shared with TRBD1. Germline V gene data show CDR1 as SNHLY and CDR2 as FYNNEI. This CDR3 region has 12 residues. Trimming cost V 6 bases and J 7 bases; bases outside gene matches: 3. The CDR3 region has the DNA TGTGCCAGCAGCCGGACAGGGGCTGGCTACACCTTC. Its translation: CASSRTGAGYTF.

J is TRBJ2-7 and V is TRBV6-5, with 9 bases matching TRBD2. Germline values: CDR1 MNHEY, CDR2 SVGAGI. With V trimmed by 5 bases and J by 3 bases, 8 bases remained unmatched. The CDR3 spans 15 residues. CDR3 sequence: CASSQTSGGIYEQYF. In DNA, the CDR3 is TGTGCCAGCAGTCAAACGAGCGGGGGGATCTACGAGCAGTACTTC.

The chain recombines TRBV28 with TRBJ2-2; no firm D call. V lost 2 bases, J lost 2 bases, and 9 bases lay in between. Germline values: CDR1 MDHEN, CDR2 SYDVKM. The CDR3 is 15 residues long. The CDR3 loop reads CASSLRATNTGELFF. The CDR3, as DNA: TGTGCCAGCAGTTTAAGAGCAACCAACACCGGGGAGCTGTTTTTT.

The chain carries TRBV6-2 or TRBV6-3 and TRBJ2-5; unclear D gene. V dropped 6 bases and J dropped 1 base, with 18 bases sitting between them. The CDR3 spans 16 residues. Germline V lookup: CDR1 MNHEY, CDR2 SVGEGT. The CDR3 DNA reads as TGTGCCAGCAGCCCCATGGCCCGGGTGACCCAAGAGACCCAGTACTTC. This translates into CASSPMARVTQETQYF.